Following are 11 T cell receptor beta chains from one sample sequenced in a study of OX40 agonist ivuxolimab in advanced cancers. Data came from immunoSEQ multiplex PCR; TCRdb stores just in-frame clones and leaves some out. Found here are 55,000 to 80,000 clones, around 80% of them singletons; the top ten hold roughly 5.8%. The material sequenced was CD4+ or CD8+ T cells sorted from blood, taken in a trial of the OX40 agonist ivuxolimab. These receptor sequences come from an adult with an advanced solid tumor such as melanoma, head and neck, liver or kidney cancer.

The chain uses TRBV11-2 and TRBJ1-3; a possible D gene is TRBD1 (5 bases). Germline CDR1 reads SGHAT; CDR2 reads FQNNGV. The ends were cut back, 4 bases at V and 4 bases at J, with 17 bases in the middle. This CDR3 region has 16 residues. The CDR3 region is CASSSRSGARGNTIYF. CDR3 sequence (DNA): TGTGCCAGCAGCTCCCGGTCCGGGGCTCGAGGAAACACCATATATTTT. Looking up the rest from reference TRBV11-2 and TRBJ1-3 gives the full variable domain: EAGVAQSPRYKIIEKRQSVAFWCNPISGHATLYWYQQILGQGPKLLIQFQNNGVVDDSQLPKDRFSAERLKGVDSTLKIQPAKLEDSAVYLCASSSRSGARGNTIYFGEGSWLTVV.

The V call is TRBV5-5, the J call TRBJ1-5; 7 positions match TRBD1. Germline V CDR1 and CDR2: SGHKS, YYEKEE (reference sequence). Trimming removed 0 bases from V and 6 bases from J; junction bases left unmatched: 6. The CDR3 is made up of 15 amino acids. CDR3 DNA sequence: TGTGCCAGCAGCTTGGTCGACAGGGTTGGTCAGCCCCAGCATTTT. It specifies CASSLVDRVGQPQHF. Drawing the rest from reference TRBV5-5 and TRBJ1-5, the complete variable domain is DAGVTQSPTHLIKTRGQQVTLRCSPISGHKSVSWYQQVLGQGPQFIFQYYEKEERGRGNFPDRFSARQFPNYSSELNVNALLLGDSALYLCASSLVDRVGQPQHFGDGTRLSIL.

The chain joins TRBV9 to TRBJ2-3; 8 nucleotides agree with TRBD2. CDR3 length: 15 residues. V lost 4 bases and J lost 4; bases outside the gene matches: 8. CDR1 and CDR2 from the germline V gene are SGDLS and YYNGEE. The CDR3 DNA is TGTGCCAGCAGCCGAGCGGGGGTACTATCAGATACGCAGTATTTT. Translation: CASSRAGVLSDTQYF.

The chain has TRBV7-2 and TRBJ2-3, with D uncertain. Germline V gives CDR1 SGHTA, CDR2 FQGNSA. CDR3 size: 15 residues. V was trimmed by 5 bases and J by 0 bases, leaving 12 bases between them. Written as DNA, the CDR3 is TGTGCCAGCAGCGCGCTGACGATTAGCACAGATACGCAGTATTTT. Translating it yields CASSALTISTDTQYF.

The J gene is TRBJ2-3, the V gene TRBV5-1; D is undetermined. The CDR3 is 15 amino acids. V lost 1 base to trimming and J lost 3 bases, with 12 bases between them. In germline, CDR1 is SGHRS, CDR2 YFSETQ. For the CDR3, the DNA is TGCGCCAGCAGCTTGCAATCGGATCAAACAGATACGCAGTATTTT. Translated: CASSLQSDQTDTQYF. The full variable domain, rest sourced from reference TRBV5-1 and TRBJ2-3, is KAGVTQTPRYLIKTRGQQVTLSCSPISGHRSVSWYQQTPGQGLQFLFEYFSETQRNKGNFPGRFSGRQFSNSRSEMNVSTLELGDSALYLCASSLQSDQTDTQYFGPGTRLTVL.

The V and J genes are TRBV11-3 and TRBJ2-3; 7 nucleotides align to TRBD1. Germline V gives CDR1 SGHNT, CDR2 YENEEA. The CDR3 extends over 14 amino acids. The V gene end was trimmed by 5 bases and the J gene end by 6 bases; junction bases not matched to a gene: 8. The CDR3 sequence: CASSRRQGGDTQYF. Written as DNA, the CDR3 is TGTGCCAGCAGCCGACGACAGGGTGGTGATACGCAGTATTTT.

The chain uses TRBV15 and TRBJ2-7; D is unresolved. Between the trimmed V and J ends, which lost 1 base and 2 bases, there was a span of 9 bases. The length of the CDR3 is 14 residues. The germline V gene has CDR1 LNHNV and CDR2 YYDKDF (reference sequence). Here the CDR3 DNA reads TGTGCCACCAGCAGAGGCAGCGATACCTACGAGCAGTACTTC. It translates to CATSRGSDTYEQYF.

This clone has only one observation. The J gene is TRBJ2-1, the V gene TRBV5-1; possibly TRBD2 for D (5 bases). CDR1 SGHRS and CDR2 YFSETQ come from the germline V gene. Deletions cut 0 bases from V and 12 bases from J, with 19 bases between. The CDR3 is 15 amino acids. CDR3 protein: CASSLDLRLASGQFF. CDR3 in DNA: TGCGCCAGCAGCTTGGATCTCCGATTAGCGTCGGGGCAGTTCTTC.

The rearrangement uses TRBV2 and TRBJ1-3; perhaps TRBD1 as D (5 bases). CDR3 length: 14 residues. Germline CDR1 SNHLY, CDR2 FYNNEI. The ends were cut back, 6 bases at V and 0 bases at J, with 9 bases in the middle. CDR3 sequence: CASSATASGNTIYF. In DNA form, the CDR3 reads TGTGCCAGCAGCGCGACAGCCTCTGGAAACACCATATATTTT.

The chain recombines TRBV28 with TRBJ2-5; D is unresolved. Germline V gene data show CDR1 as MDHEN and CDR2 as SYDVKM. The CDR3 is 14 residues long. Between the trimmed V and J ends, which lost 4 bases and 0 bases, there was a span of 9 bases. The DNA of the CDR3 is TGTGCCAGCAGTTCCCCAACCAACCAAGAGACCCAGTACTTC. Its translation: CASSSPTNQETQYF.

The J gene is TRBJ2-4, the V gene TRBV6-6; TRBD1 matches at 7 bases. Germline CDR1 MNHNY, CDR2 SVGAGI (reference sequence). The V segment lost 6 bases and the J segment 0 bases; nucleotides outside the gene matches: 5. The CDR3 has 15 residues. The CDR3 sequence: CASSRTGLAKNIQYF. DNA for the CDR3: TGTGCCAGCAGCCGGACAGGCCTAGCCAAAAACATTCAGTACTTC.